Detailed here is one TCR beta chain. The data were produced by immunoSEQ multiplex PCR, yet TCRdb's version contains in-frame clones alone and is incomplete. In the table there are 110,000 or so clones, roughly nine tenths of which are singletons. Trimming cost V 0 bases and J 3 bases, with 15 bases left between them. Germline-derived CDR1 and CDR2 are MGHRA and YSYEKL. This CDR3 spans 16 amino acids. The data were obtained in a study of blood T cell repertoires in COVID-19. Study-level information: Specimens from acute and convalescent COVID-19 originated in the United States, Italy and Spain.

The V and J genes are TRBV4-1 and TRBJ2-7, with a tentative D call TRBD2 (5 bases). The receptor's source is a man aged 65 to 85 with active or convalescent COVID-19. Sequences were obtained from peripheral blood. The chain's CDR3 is CASSQEGQRRHYEQYF. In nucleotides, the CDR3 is TGCGCCAGCAGCCAAGAAGGGCAGCGGAGACACTACGAGCAGTACTTC.